This TCR beta chain was sequenced during a study of T cell changes during pregnancy in multiple sclerosis. The ends were cut back, 1 base at V and 9 bases at J, with 15 bases in the middle. CDR3 length: 14 residues. The germline V gene has CDR1 SEHNR and CDR2 FQNEAQ (reference sequence). This clone appeared a few times. Measured with immunoSEQ multiplex PCR; TCRdb has only the in-frame clones, and not every one. Of fewer than 75,000 clones in the sample, less than 95% are singletons; the top ten hold about 3.8%. J is TRBJ1-1 and V is TRBV7-9, with D possibly matching TRBD1 (6 bases). The receptor comes from a female donor in good health, enrolled as a control in a pregnancy study. The sequenced sample was peripheral blood, obtained after pregnancy. The CDR3: CASSLVGTGTKAFF. The DNA for the CDR3 is TGTGCCAGCAGCTTAGTCGGCACAGGGACCAAAGCTTTCTTT. The entire variable domain, with the rest obtained from reference TRBV7-9 and TRBJ1-1, is as follows: DTGVSQNPRHKITKRGQNVTFRCDPISEHNRLYWYRQTLGQGPEFLTYFQNEAQLEKSRLLSDRFSAERPKGSFSTLEIQRTEQGDSAMYLCASSLVGTGTKAFFGQGTRLTVV.